Each of the 17 T cell receptor beta chains below was sequenced from the same sample in a study of shared clonotypes between healthy human individuals. TCRdb's copy holds only in-frame clones and misses some; the assay was immunoSEQ multiplex PCR. The repertoire consists of about 820,000 clones, with over 90% occurring once and the leading ten covering about 25%. CD45RO-negative, CCR7-positively selected cells formed the naive CD8 fraction, excluding terminally differentiated effector memory CD45RA+ cells. Sequencing input: naive CD8+ T cells sorted from blood. These receptors were obtained from a man between 25 and 39 years old in good health.

V is TRBV7-9 and J is TRBJ1-1; D is possibly TRBD1 (6 bases). Germline CDR1 is SEHNR and CDR2 is FQNEAQ (reference sequence). Trimming removed 6 bases from V and 4 bases from J, with 12 bases in between. The CDR3 covers 13 residues. The CDR3 reads CASSSVGGTEAFF. For the CDR3, the DNA is TGTGCCAGCAGTTCGGTAGGGGGCACTGAAGCTTTCTTT.

V is TRBV29-1 and J is TRBJ2-7, with D uncertain. Trimming left V 0 bases short and J 6 bases short, with 15 bases between. CDR1 is SQVTM and CDR2 is ANQGSEA in the germline V gene. The CDR3 has 14 residues. This CDR3 reads CSVEEQNRFREQYF. The CDR3 DNA reads TGCAGCGTTGAAGAACAGAATCGGTTCCGCGAGCAGTACTTC.

The J gene is TRBJ2-5, the V gene TRBV11-3; TRBD2 aligns across 10 bases. This CDR3 spans 15 amino acids. Germline loops: CDR1 SGHNT, CDR2 YENEEA. J lost 5 bases, V lost 3 bases, and 6 bases had no gene match. CDR3 nucleotide sequence: TGTGCCAGCAGCTTGTCTAGCGGGAGCTGGGAGACCCAGTACTTC. Protein sequence: CASSLSSGSWETQYF.

The J gene is TRBJ1-2, the V gene TRBV4-3; perhaps TRBD1 as D (5 bases). Germline V gene lookup returns CDR1 LGHNA and CDR2 YSLEER. Trimming pared 4 bases from V and 4 bases from J, leaving 16 bases between. There are 15 residues in the CDR3. Here the CDR3 reads CASSPVFGGGYGYTF. In nucleotides, the CDR3 is TGCGCCAGCAGCCCAGTCTTCGGGGGGGGCTATGGCTACACCTTC.

The chain is built from TRBV7-9 and TRBJ2-1; 7 bases align to TRBD1. The CDR3 covers 16 residues. The germline CDR1 and CDR2 sequences are SEHNR and FQNEAQ (reference sequence). After removal of 7 bases from V and 1 base from J, the junction contained 10 bases not matched to a gene. For the CDR3, the DNA is TGTGCCAGCAAGCCGTCCGGGACAGTTTCCTACAATGAGCAGTTCTTC. Translation gives CASKPSGTVSYNEQFF.

This chain uses TRBV5-5 with TRBJ2-7; 7 bases are a match to TRBD2. CDR1 is SGHKS and CDR2 is YYEKEE in the germline V gene (reference sequence). The ends lost 1 base at V and 1 base at J; junction bases unmatched: 5. This CDR3 region has 15 residues. CDR3 amino acids: CASSLWSSGSYEQYF. The CDR3 DNA is TGTGCCAGCAGCTTGTGGTCTAGCGGATCCTACGAGCAGTACTTC.

This clone was counted a single time. A read error may produce the germline difference seen at one junction end. The chain employs TRBV7-9 and TRBJ1-1, with D perhaps TRBD1 (5 bases). The CDR3 runs 13 residues. The germline gives CDR1 SEHNR, CDR2 FQNEAQ (reference sequence). The CDR3 sequence: CASNLGANTEAFF. DNA of the CDR3: TGTGCCAGCAACTTAGGGGCCAACACTGAAGCTTTCTTT.

This clone was observed a single time. The J gene is TRBJ2-3, the V gene TRBV10-3; D gene ambiguous. Germline CDR1 and CDR2: ENHRY and SYGVKD. This CDR3 has 16 residues. The germline V and J ends were trimmed by 7 bases and 0 bases, with 17 bases remaining between them. The CDR3: CAIKSPMAASTDTQYF. CDR3 DNA sequence: TGTGCCATCAAATCCCCGATGGCCGCTAGCACAGATACGCAGTATTTT.

The chain uses TRBV7-6 and TRBJ2-1; D possibly corresponds to TRBD2 (6 bases). Germline V gene data show CDR1 as SGHVS and CDR2 as FNYEAQ. Trimming took off 5 bases at V and 3 bases at J, with 11 bases between the two ends. This CDR3 is built from 14 residues. CDR3 sequence (DNA): TGTGCCAGCAGCCCTTGGAGGGACTACAATGAGCAGTTCTTC. Protein: CASSPWRDYNEQFF.

V usage is TRBV19 and J usage is TRBJ1-1; 9 nucleotides line up with TRBD1. This CDR3 spans 15 amino acids. Germline CDR1 is LNHDA and CDR2 is SQIVND (reference sequence). V gave up 5 bases and J gave up 1 base; unmatched junction bases: 5. The CDR3 nucleotides are TGTGCCAGTAGTCCCTTGGGACAGGGGAACACTGAAGCTTTCTTT. Translating gives CASSPLGQGNTEAFF.

The table lists this clone with a count of one. The chain uses TRBV30 and TRBJ1-1; D may be TRBD1 (6 bases). V was pared by 1 base and J by 13 bases, with 13 bases between. Germline CDR1 reads GTSNPN; CDR2 reads SVGIG (reference sequence). This CDR3 has 11 amino acids. DNA for the CDR3: TGTGCCTGGAGTGATGAGGGGGAGGGTTTCTTT. Its protein is CAWSDEGEGFF.

The chain couples TRBV7-9 to TRBJ1-2; D unclear. This CDR3 has 11 residues. The ends were cut back, 5 bases at V and 4 bases at J, with 5 bases in the middle. Germline CDR1 SEHNR, CDR2 FQNEAQ (reference sequence). Here the CDR3 DNA reads TGTGCCAGCAGCGATCTCTATGGCTACACCTTC. Protein: CASSDLYGYTF. Filled out from reference TRBV7-9 and TRBJ1-2, the complete variable domain reads DTGVSQNPRHKITKRGQNVTFRCDPISEHNRLYWYRQTLGQGPEFLTYFQNEAQLEKSRLLSDRFSAERPKGSFSTLEIQRTEQGDSAMYLCASSDLYGYTFGSGTRLTVV.

The rearrangement links TRBV6-6 to TRBJ2-3; 7 nucleotides match TRBD1. Per germline, CDR1 MNHNY and CDR2 SVGAGI (reference sequence). CDR3 length equals 15 residues. J was trimmed by 3 bases and V by 5 bases; bases with no gene match: 8. The CDR3, as DNA: TGTGCCAGCAGTGCGACAGGGAGCCGTACAGATACGCAGTATTTT. This translates into CASSATGSRTDTQYF.

The rearrangement joins TRBV7-9 to TRBJ2-3, with TRBD2 identical over 11 bases. Germline V gives CDR1 SEHNR, CDR2 FQNEAQ (reference sequence). Trimming at V came to 5 bases and at J to 2 bases, leaving 6 bases not matched to a gene. CDR3 size: 16 residues. This CDR3 is CASSQTSGKTTDTQYF. The CDR3 nucleotides are TGTGCCAGCAGCCAGACTAGCGGGAAGACCACAGATACGCAGTATTTT.

The chain links TRBV5-8 to TRBJ2-7; TRBD2 matches 13 bases. CDR1 and CDR2 (germline): SGHTS, YDEGEE. V lost 4 bases to trimming and J lost 3 bases; unmatched junction nucleotides: 4. The CDR3 contains 15 residues. CDR3 residues: CASSIGLAGDYEQYF. CDR3 DNA sequence: TGTGCCAGCAGCATAGGACTAGCGGGGGACTACGAGCAGTACTTC.

The CDR3, as DNA: TGCAGCGTTGTGCCCCAAGGACGCACCTACGAGCAGTACTTC. This sequence encodes CSVVPQGRTYEQYF. The gene calls are TRBV29-1 and TRBJ2-7, with no clear D. The CDR3 loop spans 14 amino acids. Trimming pared 4 bases from V and 2 bases from J, leaving 15 bases between. CDR1 SQVTM and CDR2 ANQGSEA come from the germline V gene.

The chain recombines TRBV18 with TRBJ2-5; either TRBD1 or TRBD2 may supply D (5 bases each). Germline values: CDR1 KGHSH, CDR2 LQKENI. The ends were cut back, 2 bases at V and 0 bases at J, with 13 bases in the middle. There are 16 residues in the CDR3. The CDR3 region is CASSPSKGPHQETQYF. The CDR3 nucleotides read TGTGCCAGCTCACCATCGAAGGGACCACACCAAGAGACCCAGTACTTC.